A single T cell receptor beta chain is shown here with its context. What it binds is unknown. T-allo10 cells from the graft donor were described as anergic, host-alloantigen-specific, and alloantigen-specific suppressors. Using its own MiXCR run on the reads, TCRdb lists one record per CDR3 protein. The top ten clones hold 7.6% of a sample with roughly 71,000 distinct CDR3 sequences, 63% of them seen once. The data originate from a study of type 1 regulatory T cells. Study context: T-allo10 is a Tr1-enriched, alloantigen-specific CD4 T cell product made in vitro.

This CDR3 is 13 amino acids long. V was cut by 0 bases and J by 7 bases, with 11 bases left in between. Germline CDR1 and CDR2: SGHKS and YYEKEE (reference sequence). The chain couples TRBV5-5 to TRBJ2-7, with D possibly being TRBD1 or TRBD2 (5 bases each). The clonotype comes from a human donor in good health. Material for sequencing was cultured T cells, either the whole culture or a sorted T cell fraction (not recorded which). The subset: Tr1-enriched cell product generated in vitro against host alloantigens. The CDR3 protein is CASSLEGPREQYF. The CDR3 DNA sequence: TGTGCCAGCAGCTTGGAGGGACCGAGGGAGCAGTACTTC.